Here is one TCR beta chain with its context. The target antigen is unknown. There are 14 residues in the CDR3. The germline CDR1 and CDR2 sequences are ENHRY and SYGVKD. J lost 0 bases, V lost 6 bases, and 5 bases had no gene match. Stated treatment: roughly 11-day PBMC culture with coronavirus spike peptide pools or control peptides (ViraFEST assay). This sample stems from a study of vaccination and CD4 T cells after COVID-19. Study information: Overlapping peptides of the spike proteins of SARS-CoV-2, HCoV-NL63, HCoV-OC43 and HCoV-229E were used for cell stimulation.

General study findings and limits: It was found that, in convalescent patients, 304 of 307 vaccine-specific clones were spike mono-reactive. Median counts of SARS-CoV-2-reactive clonotypes increased from approximately 21 to 40; this difference was not significant.

Sequencing of the DNA from cultured CD4+ T cells was carried out with the Oncomine TCR Beta short-read assay. Each CDR3 protein gets one entry after TCRdb re-called the PCR reads with MiXCR. The sample carries roughly 20,000 distinct CDR3 sequences, roughly three fifths recorded once. The clonotype comes from a human donor who had recovered from COVID-19. This chain uses TRBV10-3 with TRBJ2-7; TRBD2 matches at 7 bases. Sequenced sample: CD4+ T cells from blood, cultured in vitro. CDR3 residues: CAIRGGGGSYEQYF. The CDR3 nucleotides are TGTGCCATCAGAGGTGGCGGGGGCTCCTACGAGCAGTACTTC.